This T cell receptor beta chain was documented in a study of blood T cell repertoires in COVID-19. About the research overall: The study drew acute and convalescent COVID-19 samples from the United States, Italy and Spain. Sources were T cells, B-cell-depleted T cells, or PBMCs; the material itself was cDNA or gDNA.

As processed by the authors: Reference gene primer amplification in the assay estimated nucleated cell counts. TCRdb keeps only in-frame clones here, not all; method: immunoSEQ multiplex PCR. Clone size and V and J calls were adopted from that table, with D and trimming inferred from the DNA. In the table there are about 26,000 clones, under 90% of which are singletons. The CDR3 contains 14 residues. The V gene lost 5 bases and the J gene lost 5 bases, with 16 bases spanning the gap. The V gene's germline CDR1 is SEHNR and CDR2 FQNEAQ (reference sequence). Material: peripheral blood. This TCR was recovered from a human donor in a cohort sampled during active COVID-19. The rearrangement links TRBV7-9 to TRBJ2-7, with a tentative D call TRBD1 (6 bases). The CDR3 here is CASSPPQGSHEQYF. For the CDR3, the DNA is TGTGCCAGCAGCCCGCCCCAGGGGAGCCACGAGCAGTACTTC.